Below, 9 T cell receptor beta chains from the same sample are listed, as sequenced in a study of T cell changes during pregnancy in multiple sclerosis. Produced via immunoSEQ multiplex PCR; TCRdb's table is partial and in-frame only. The table records 35,000 to 45,000 clones, 80% to 95% of them present only once. The material was CD4+ T cells from peripheral blood mononuclear cells, obtained in the third trimester of pregnancy. The receptors stem from a female donor with multiple sclerosis, enrolled in a pregnancy study.

In DNA form, the CDR3 reads TGTGCCAGCACGGATCGGGGGGCGATCCCAGATACGCAGTATTTT. Its translation is CASTDRGAIPDTQYF. The chain is built from TRBV27 and TRBJ2-3, with a weak D call TRBD2 (7 bases). CDR1 MNHEY and CDR2 SMNVEV come from the germline V gene (reference sequence). Trimming stripped 7 bases from V and 4 bases from J, with 18 bases between. There are 15 residues in the CDR3.

The chain joins TRBV15 to TRBJ1-3; 7 positions agree with TRBD1. The ends lost 5 bases at V and 3 bases at J; junction bases unmatched: 4. CDR1 is LNHNV and CDR2 is YYDKDF in the germline V gene (reference sequence). CDR3 length: 14 residues. The CDR3 bases are TGTGCCACCAGCGAAGGGGGCTTTGGAAACACCATATATTTT. The encoded protein is CATSEGGFGNTIYF.

The V gene is TRBV2, the J gene TRBJ2-7, with 12 positions matching TRBD1. The CDR3 has 14 residues. The germline CDR1 and CDR2 sequences are SNHLY and FYNNEI. V shed 5 bases and J 7 bases; nucleotides not matched to a gene: 6. CDR3 in DNA: TGTGCCAGCAGTCGGGACAGGGGGCAAGGGGAGCAGTACTTC. Its protein product is CASSRDRGQGEQYF.

V gene TRBV28 combines with J gene TRBJ2-7, with D perhaps TRBD1 (6 bases). The CDR3 is made up of 15 amino acids. Deletions cut 1 base from V and 3 bases from J, with 13 bases between. Germline lookup yields CDR1 MDHEN and CDR2 SYDVKM. The CDR3 bases are TGTGCCAGCAGTTTATTCGGGGCAGGGGACTACGAGCAGTACTTC. It is translated as CASSLFGAGDYEQYF.

The chain couples TRBV19 to TRBJ2-2, with 16 positions matching TRBD2. This CDR3 has 16 residues. CDR1 and CDR2 from the germline V gene are LNHDA and SQIVND (reference sequence). V lost 10 bases to trimming and J lost 5 bases; unmatched junction nucleotides: 7. The CDR3 coding sequence is TGTGCCACTCAGGGACTAGCGGGAGGGCCTACCGGGGAGCTGTTTTTT. Protein: CATQGLAGGPTGELFF. The full variable domain, in which reference TRBV19 and TRBJ2-2 provide the parts outside the CDR3, is DGGITQSPKYLFRKEGQNVTLSCEQNLNHDAMYWYRQDPGQGLRLIYYSQIVNDFQKGDIAEGYSVSREKKESFPLTVTSAQKNPTAFYLCATQGLAGGPTGELFFGEGSRLTVL.

This chain joins TRBV28 and TRBJ1-3, with a tentative D call TRBD1 (6 bases). V lost 5 bases and J 0 bases, leaving 20 bases between the germline ends. CDR1 and CDR2 (germline): MDHEN, SYDVKM. The CDR3 covers 18 residues. CDR3 in amino acids: CASSRPRGAGNSGNTIYF. CDR3 nucleotide sequence: TGTGCCAGCAGTCGACCTCGGGGGGCGGGGAACTCTGGAAACACCATATATTTT.

V is TRBV10-2 and J is TRBJ2-3; D not resolved. Germline assignment: CDR1 WSHSY and CDR2 SAAADI. There are 13 residues in the CDR3. Trimming pared 6 bases from V and 0 bases from J, leaving 7 bases between. CDR3 region: CASSVTSTDTQYF. CDR3 sequence (DNA): TGCGCCAGCAGCGTTACTAGCACAGATACGCAGTATTTT.

The chain carries TRBV28 and TRBJ1-4; the match to TRBD1 covers 7 bases. This CDR3 spans 16 amino acids. From germline, CDR1 is MDHEN and CDR2 SYDVKM. V gave up 6 bases and J gave up 8 bases; unmatched junction bases: 15. In nucleotides, the CDR3 is TGTGCCAGCAGCACCCCTGCGACAGGGAAAAGGGAAAAACTGTTTTTT. It is translated as CASSTPATGKREKLFF.

The chain links TRBV7-9 to TRBJ2-5, with 7 bases fitting TRBD2. The CDR3 runs 14 residues. Per germline, CDR1 SEHNR and CDR2 FQNEAQ (reference sequence). V lost 2 bases to trimming and J lost 5 bases; unmatched junction nucleotides: 5. In DNA, the CDR3 is TGTGCCAGCAGCTTAAAAAGCGGGATGGAGACCCAGTACTTC. Translation: CASSLKSGMETQYF.